This TCR beta chain was captured by sequencing in a study of T cell responses to AZD1222 COVID-19 vaccine (dated by TCRdb to about 2021). Context from the whole study: A total of 230 or so trial participants underwent TCR sequencing, of whom about 210 received two doses of AZD1222 and some 25 received two doses of the MenACWY control vaccine. Trial participants were enrolled by age into 18-55, 56-69 and 70-plus year subgroups, with roughly 150, 30 and 60 TCR-sequenced participants respectively. General conclusions and limits of the study: The whole spike protein was spanned by vaccine-associated CD4 TCRs, and dominant responses were seen in regions 160-218 and 743-854. Conclusions about previously exposed vaccinees were limited because only six AZD1222 recipients were SARS-CoV-2 seropositive at baseline. In the small 56-69-year group, the increase in depth fell short of significance, most likely because of low power. No day 14 peak-response samples were available, so repertoires were characterized only after the peak T cell response. A significant rise in spike-specific TCR breadth and depth was observed after two AZD1222 doses relative to day 0 and relative to MenACWY recipients. Participants were mostly white British, with more females than males. The authors suggested clonal diversity may have been underestimated. Epitopes outside the regions mutated in the B.1.351 and B.1.1.7 variants were reportedly recognized by nearly half of the unique spike-specific TCRs.

The CDR3 regions of human TCRbeta chains were analyzed by immunosequencing. Regarding the original processing steps: Repertoire TCRs were checked for matches against a reference library of SARS-CoV-2-specific TCRs that had been generated using the MIRA antigen-specificity platform. Breadth was defined as the fraction of unique TCRs that were SARS-CoV-2-associated. Depth was defined as the fraction of total T cells that were SARS-CoV-2-associated. Each spike-specific TCR was assigned to its reactive spike region and to a CD4 or CD8 class using the MIRA data. Log10-transformed breadth and depth values were compared by one-way ANOVA with Sidak's multiple comparisons tests. TCRdb carries this immuneACCESS record with in-frame sequences only. Its versions omit some clonotypes, under half of them owing to an unresolved V gene in the studies checked, with the rest unexplained. The DNA gave D and trimming, while V, J and clone size come from that table. This sample comprises fewer than 120,000 clones, over 90% of them detected only once. The ten largest clones take up about 3% of the sample.

Turning to this clone: No antigen is known for it. Qualities for individual bases were not recorded, and no much larger clone is one base off.

The germline V gene yields MNHEY for CDR1 and SVGAGI for CDR2. Trimming leaves V shorter by 8 bases and J shorter by 3 bases, with the junction holding 5 bases beyond the gene matches. Spanning cysteine to phenylalanine, the CDR3 consists of 13 amino acids. Only CDR3 DNA remains: 39 bases, in frame from the first base. The time point label here, explained by the study, means: about 28 days (+/-7) after the second vaccine dose. AZD1222 recipients whose second dose came at about 4 weeks and those whose second dose came at about 12 weeks were combined into one group, since spike-specific TCR depth and breadth did not differ between the two schedules. Samples from vaccinated people were obtained from the UK trials COV001 and COV002, which included a single-blind randomized controlled phase 2/3 trial of AZD1222 (ChAdOx1 nCoV-19) in healthy adults. For TCRbeta chain sequencing, PBMC samples from trial participants were taken at day 0 and at day 28 after the second dose.

Source: peripheral blood, taken 28 days after the second AZD1222 dose. The rearranged segments are TRBV6-5 and TRBJ2-3; the central 7 bases match TRBD2. The clonotype originates from an adult who received the AZD1222 COVID-19 vaccine. CDR3 reads: CASFPGGTDTQYF. The sequenced DNA: TGTGCCAGCTTTCCGGGGGGTACAGATACGCAGTATTTT.